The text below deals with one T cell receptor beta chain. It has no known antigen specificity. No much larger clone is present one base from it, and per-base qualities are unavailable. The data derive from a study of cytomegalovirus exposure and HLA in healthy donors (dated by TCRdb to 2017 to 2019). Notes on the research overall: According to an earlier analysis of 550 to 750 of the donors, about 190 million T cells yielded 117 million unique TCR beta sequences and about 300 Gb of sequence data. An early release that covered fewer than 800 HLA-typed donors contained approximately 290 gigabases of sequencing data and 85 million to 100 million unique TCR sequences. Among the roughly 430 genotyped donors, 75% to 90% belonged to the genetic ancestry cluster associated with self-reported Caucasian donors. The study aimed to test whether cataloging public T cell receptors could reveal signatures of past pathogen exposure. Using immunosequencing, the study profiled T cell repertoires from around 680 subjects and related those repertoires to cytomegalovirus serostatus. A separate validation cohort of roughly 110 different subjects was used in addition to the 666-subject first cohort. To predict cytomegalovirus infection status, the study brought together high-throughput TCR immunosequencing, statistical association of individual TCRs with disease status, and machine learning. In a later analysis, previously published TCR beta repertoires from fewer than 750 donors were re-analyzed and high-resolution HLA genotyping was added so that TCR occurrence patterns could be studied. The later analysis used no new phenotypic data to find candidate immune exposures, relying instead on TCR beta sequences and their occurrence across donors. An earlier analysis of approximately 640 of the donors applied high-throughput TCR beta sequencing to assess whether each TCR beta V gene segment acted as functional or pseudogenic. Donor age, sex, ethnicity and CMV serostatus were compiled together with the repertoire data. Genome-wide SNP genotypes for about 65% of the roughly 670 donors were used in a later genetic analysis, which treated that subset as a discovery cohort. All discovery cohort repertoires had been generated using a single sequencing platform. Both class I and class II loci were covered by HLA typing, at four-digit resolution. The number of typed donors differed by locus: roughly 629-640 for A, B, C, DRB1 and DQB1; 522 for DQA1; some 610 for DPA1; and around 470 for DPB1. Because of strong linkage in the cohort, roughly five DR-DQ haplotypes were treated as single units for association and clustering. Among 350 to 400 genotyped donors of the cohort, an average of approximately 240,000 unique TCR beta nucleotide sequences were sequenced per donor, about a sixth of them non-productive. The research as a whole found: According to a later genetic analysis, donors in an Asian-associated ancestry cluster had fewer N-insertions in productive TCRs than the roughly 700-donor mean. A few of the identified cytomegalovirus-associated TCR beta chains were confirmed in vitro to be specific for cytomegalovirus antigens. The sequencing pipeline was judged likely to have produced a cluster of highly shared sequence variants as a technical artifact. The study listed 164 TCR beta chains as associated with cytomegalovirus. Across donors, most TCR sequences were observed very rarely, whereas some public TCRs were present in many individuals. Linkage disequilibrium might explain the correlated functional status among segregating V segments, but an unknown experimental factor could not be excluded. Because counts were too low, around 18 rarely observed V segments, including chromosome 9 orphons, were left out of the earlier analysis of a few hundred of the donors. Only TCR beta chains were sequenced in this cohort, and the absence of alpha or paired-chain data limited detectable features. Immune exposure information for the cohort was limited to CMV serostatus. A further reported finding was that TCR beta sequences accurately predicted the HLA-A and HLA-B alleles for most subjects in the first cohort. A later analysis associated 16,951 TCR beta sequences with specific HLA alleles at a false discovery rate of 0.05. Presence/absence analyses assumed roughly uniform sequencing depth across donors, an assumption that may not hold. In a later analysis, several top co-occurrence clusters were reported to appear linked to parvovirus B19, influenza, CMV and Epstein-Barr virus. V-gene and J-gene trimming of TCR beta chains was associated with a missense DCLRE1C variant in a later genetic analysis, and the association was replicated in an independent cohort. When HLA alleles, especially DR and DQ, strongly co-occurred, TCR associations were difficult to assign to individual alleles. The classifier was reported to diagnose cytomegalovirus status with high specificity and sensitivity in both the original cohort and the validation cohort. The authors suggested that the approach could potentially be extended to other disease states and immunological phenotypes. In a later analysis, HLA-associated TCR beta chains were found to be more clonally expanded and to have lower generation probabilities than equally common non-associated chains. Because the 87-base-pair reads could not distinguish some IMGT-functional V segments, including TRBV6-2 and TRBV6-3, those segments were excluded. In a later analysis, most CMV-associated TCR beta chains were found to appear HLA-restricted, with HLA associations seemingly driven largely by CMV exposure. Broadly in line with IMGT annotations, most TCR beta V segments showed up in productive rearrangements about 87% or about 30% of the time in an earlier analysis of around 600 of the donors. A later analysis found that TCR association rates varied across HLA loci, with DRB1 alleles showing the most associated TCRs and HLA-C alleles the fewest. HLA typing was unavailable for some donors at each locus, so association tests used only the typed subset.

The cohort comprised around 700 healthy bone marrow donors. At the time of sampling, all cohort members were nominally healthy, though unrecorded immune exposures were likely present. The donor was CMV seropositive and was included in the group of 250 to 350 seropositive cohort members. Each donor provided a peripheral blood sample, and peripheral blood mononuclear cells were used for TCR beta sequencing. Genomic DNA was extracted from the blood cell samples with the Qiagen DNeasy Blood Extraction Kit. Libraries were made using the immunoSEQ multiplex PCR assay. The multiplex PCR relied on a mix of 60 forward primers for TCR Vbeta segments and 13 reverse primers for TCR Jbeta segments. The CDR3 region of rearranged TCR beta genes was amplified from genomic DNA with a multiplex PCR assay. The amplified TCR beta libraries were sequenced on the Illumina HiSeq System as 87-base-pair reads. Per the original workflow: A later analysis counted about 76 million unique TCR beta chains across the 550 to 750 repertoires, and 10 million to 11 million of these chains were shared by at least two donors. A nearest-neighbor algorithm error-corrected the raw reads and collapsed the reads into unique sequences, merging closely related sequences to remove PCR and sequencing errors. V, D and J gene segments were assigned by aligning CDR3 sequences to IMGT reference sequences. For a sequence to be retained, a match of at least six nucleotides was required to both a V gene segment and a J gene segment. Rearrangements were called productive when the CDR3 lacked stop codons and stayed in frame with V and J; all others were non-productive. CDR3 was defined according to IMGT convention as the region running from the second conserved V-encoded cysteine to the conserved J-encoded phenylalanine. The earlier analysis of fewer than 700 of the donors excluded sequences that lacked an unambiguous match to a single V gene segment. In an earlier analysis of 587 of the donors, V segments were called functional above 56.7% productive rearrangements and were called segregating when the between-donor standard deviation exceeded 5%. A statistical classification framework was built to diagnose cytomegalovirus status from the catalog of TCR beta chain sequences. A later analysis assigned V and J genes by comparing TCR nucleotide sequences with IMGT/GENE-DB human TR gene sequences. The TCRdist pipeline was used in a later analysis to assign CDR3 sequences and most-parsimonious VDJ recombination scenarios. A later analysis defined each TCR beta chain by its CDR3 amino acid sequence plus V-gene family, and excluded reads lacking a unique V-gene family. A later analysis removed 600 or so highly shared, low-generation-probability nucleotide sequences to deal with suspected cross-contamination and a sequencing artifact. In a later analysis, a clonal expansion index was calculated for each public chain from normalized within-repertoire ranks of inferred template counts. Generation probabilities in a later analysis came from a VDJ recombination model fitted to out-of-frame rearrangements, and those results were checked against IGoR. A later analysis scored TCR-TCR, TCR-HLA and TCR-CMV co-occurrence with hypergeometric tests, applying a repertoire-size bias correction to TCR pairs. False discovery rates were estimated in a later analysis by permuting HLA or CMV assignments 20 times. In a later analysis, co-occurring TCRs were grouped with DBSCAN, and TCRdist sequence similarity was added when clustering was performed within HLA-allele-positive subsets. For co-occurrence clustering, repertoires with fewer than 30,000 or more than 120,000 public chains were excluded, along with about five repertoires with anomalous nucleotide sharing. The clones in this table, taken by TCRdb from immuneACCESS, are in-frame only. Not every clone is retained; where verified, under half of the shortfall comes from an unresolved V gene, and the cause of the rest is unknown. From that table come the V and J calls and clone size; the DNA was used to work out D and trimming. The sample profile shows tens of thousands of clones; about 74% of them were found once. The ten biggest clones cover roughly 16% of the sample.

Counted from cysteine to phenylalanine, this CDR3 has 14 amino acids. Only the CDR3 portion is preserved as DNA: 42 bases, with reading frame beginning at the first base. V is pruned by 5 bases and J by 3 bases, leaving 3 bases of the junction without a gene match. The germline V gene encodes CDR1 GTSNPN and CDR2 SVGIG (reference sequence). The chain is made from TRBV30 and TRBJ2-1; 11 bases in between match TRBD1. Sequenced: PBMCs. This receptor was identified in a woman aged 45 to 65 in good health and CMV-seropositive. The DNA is TGTGCCTGGGGGGGACAGGGGGGCTACAATGAGCAGTTCTTC. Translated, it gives CAWGGQGGYNEQFF.